This entry describes one T cell receptor (beta chain). Its cognate antigen is unknown. CDR3 length: 12 residues. Per the germline V gene, CDR1 is LNHDA and CDR2 is SQIVND (reference sequence). V was clipped by 7 bases and J by 5 bases, with 11 bases between them. The record originates from a study of shared clonotypes between healthy human individuals. Study-wide findings and caveats: Memory subsets generally showed smaller estimated richness than naive subsets did. A small donor pool kept down the genetic and exposure-history diversity that was represented. It was the non-shared clonotypes that had lower generation probabilities than clonotypes shared by all four donors.

Some clones are missing from TCRdb's copy, which holds only in-frame ones; the method was immunoSEQ multiplex PCR. The data hold roughly 2.5 million clones, with more than 90% observed a single time. This clonotype was obtained from a man aged 18 to 29 in good health. J is TRBJ1-2 and V is TRBV19; no reliable D call. The source material was naive CD4+ T cells sorted from blood. Documented subset: CD45RA+ positively selected. The CDR3 DNA sequence: TGTGCCAGTAAGGATTTTACTTATGGCTACACCTTC. This sequence encodes CASKDFTYGYTF.